The rows below give T cell receptor beta chains drawn from one sample of a study of T cell changes during pregnancy in multiple sclerosis. TCRdb's table, derived via immunoSEQ multiplex PCR, lists solely in-frame clones and lacks some. The sample includes roughly 38,000 clones, roughly 88% of them seen just once. This specimen was CD8+ T cells from peripheral blood mononuclear cells, taken in the first trimester of pregnancy. Receptors were obtained from a female donor with multiple sclerosis, enrolled in a pregnancy study. The CDR3 runs from the conserved cysteine through the conserved F or W. Fields, in order: V gene, D gene, J gene, clone size, CDR3 protein, CDR3 DNA. A D gene is named only where the DNA matches it firmly. Some rows have no size entry. The others give once, few or many, or a class for an expanded clone.

V gene: TRBV7-2; D gene: TRBD2; J gene: TRBJ2-7; clone size: few; CDR3 protein: CASRIAGVGTYEQYF; CDR3 DNA: TGTGCCAGCAGGATAGCGGGAGTCGGGACCTACGAGCAGTACTTC
V gene: TRBV7-9; D gene: TRBD2; J gene: TRBJ2-4; clone size: .; CDR3 protein: CASSPPLAGGENIQYF; CDR3 DNA: TGTGCCAGCAGCCCCCCGCTAGCGGGAGGGGAGAACATTCAGTACTTC
V gene: TRBV6-5; D gene: TRBD1; J gene: TRBJ1-2; clone size: once; CDR3 protein: CASSSPGQGADGYTF; CDR3 DNA: TGTGCCAGCAGTTCGCCGGGACAGGGGGCGGATGGCTACACCTTC
V gene: TRBV2; D gene: TRBD1; J gene: TRBJ1-1; clone size: .; CDR3 protein: CASRPRGRTEAFF; CDR3 DNA: TGTGCCAGCAGACCAAGGGGGCGTACTGAAGCTTTCTTT
V gene: TRBV7-9; D gene: TRBD1; J gene: TRBJ1-4; clone size: .; CDR3 protein: CASSLGTGNEKLFF; CDR3 DNA: TGTGCCAGCAGCTTAGGGACAGGCAATGAAAAACTGTTTTTT
V gene: TRBV14; D gene: TRBD2; J gene: TRBJ2-5; clone size: .; CDR3 protein: CASSQDNVLAGKKTQYF; CDR3 DNA: TGTGCCAGCAGCCAAGATAATGTTCTAGCGGGGAAAAAGACCCAGTACTTC
V gene: TRBV9; D gene: TRBD1; J gene: TRBJ1-6; clone size: .; CDR3 protein: CASSKGTGVSPLHF; CDR3 DNA: TGTGCCAGCAGCAAGGGGACAGGCGTTTCACCCCTCCACTTT
V gene: TRBV9; D gene: .; J gene: TRBJ2-2; clone size: .; CDR3 protein: CASSSGYTGELFF; CDR3 DNA: TGTGCCAGCAGCTCAGGGTACACCGGGGAGCTGTTTTTT
V gene: TRBV7-9; D gene: .; J gene: TRBJ1-2; clone size: .; CDR3 protein: CASSLVGDPYGYTF; CDR3 DNA: TGTGCCAGCAGCTTAGTCGGGGATCCCTATGGCTACACCTTC
V gene: TRBV4-1; D gene: TRBD1; J gene: TRBJ2-3; clone size: .; CDR3 protein: CASRPGQGADTQYF; CDR3 DNA: TGCGCCAGCAGACCGGGACAGGGGGCGGATACGCAGTATTTT
V gene: TRBV5-1; D gene: .; J gene: TRBJ1-1; clone size: .; CDR3 protein: CASSLTGRATEAFF; CDR3 DNA: TGCGCCAGCAGCTTAACAGGGAGGGCCACTGAAGCTTTCTTT
V gene: TRBV6-5; D gene: TRBD2; J gene: TRBJ2-7; clone size: .; CDR3 protein: CASSYSGGSYEQYF; CDR3 DNA: TGTGCCAGCAGTTATTCGGGGGGGTCCTACGAGCAGTACTTC
V gene: TRBV4-3; D gene: .; J gene: TRBJ1-2; clone size: .; CDR3 protein: CASSQDMGAFMLRYGYTF; CDR3 DNA: TGCGCCAGCAGCCAAGATATGGGGGCTTTTATGTTACGATATGGCTACACCTTC
V gene: TRBV6-5; D gene: TRBD1; J gene: TRBJ2-7; clone size: .; CDR3 protein: CASRTGHYEQYF; CDR3 DNA: TGTGCCAGCAGGACAGGGCACTACGAGCAGTACTTC
V gene: TRBV5-4; D gene: TRBD2; J gene: TRBJ2-1; clone size: .; CDR3 protein: CASSRPGLAGARDNEQFF; CDR3 DNA: TGTGCCAGCAGCCGGCCGGGACTAGCGGGAGCCAGGGACAATGAGCAGTTCTTC
V gene: TRBV7-6; D gene: .; J gene: TRBJ2-1; clone size: .; CDR3 protein: CASSYGQIEQFF; CDR3 DNA: TGTGCCAGCAGCTACGGACAGATTGAGCAGTTCTTC
V gene: TRBV4-2; D gene: TRBD2; J gene: TRBJ2-5; clone size: many; CDR3 protein: CASSQDGALAGQETQYF; CDR3 DNA: TGTGCCAGCAGCCAAGATGGGGCACTAGCGGGGCAAGAGACCCAGTACTTC
V gene: TRBV7-9; D gene: TRBD1; J gene: TRBJ2-3; clone size: .; CDR3 protein: CASSLARQGAPGTDTQYF; CDR3 DNA: TGTGCCAGCAGCTTAGCGAGACAGGGGGCGCCGGGCACAGATACGCAGTATTTT
V gene: TRBV4-1; D gene: .; J gene: TRBJ1-1; clone size: .; CDR3 protein: CASSLNWGETEAFF; CDR3 DNA: TGCGCCAGCTCCCTTAACTGGGGGGAGACTGAAGCTTTCTTT
V gene: TRBV9; D gene: .; J gene: TRBJ1-2; clone size: .; CDR3 protein: CASTAGETNYGYTF; CDR3 DNA: TGTGCCAGCACCGCAGGGGAAACTAACTATGGCTACACCTTC
V gene: TRBV7-6; D gene: .; J gene: TRBJ2-7; clone size: .; CDR3 protein: CASSFRVGLYYEQYF; CDR3 DNA: TGTGCCAGCAGCTTTCGGGTGGGACTCTACTACGAGCAGTACTTC
V gene: TRBV19; D gene: TRBD1; J gene: TRBJ2-7; clone size: .; CDR3 protein: CASSPGQGPYEQYF; CDR3 DNA: TGTGCCAGTAGCCCCGGACAGGGGCCCTACGAGCAGTACTTC
V gene: TRBV2; D gene: TRBD2; J gene: TRBJ2-3; clone size: .; CDR3 protein: CASSTPTSGSGEDTDTQYF; CDR3 DNA: TGTGCCAGCAGTACCCCGACTAGCGGGAGCGGCGAGGACACAGATACGCAGTATTTT
V gene: TRBV5-4; D gene: .; J gene: TRBJ2-7; clone size: .; CDR3 protein: CASSSPTAYEQYF; CDR3 DNA: TGTGCCAGCAGCTCTCCCACTGCCTACGAGCAGTACTTC
V gene: TRBV13; D gene: .; J gene: TRBJ2-2; clone size: once; CDR3 protein: CASSLNPSGINTGELFF; CDR3 DNA: TGTGCCAGCAGCTTAAATCCGTCCGGGATTAACACCGGGGAGCTGTTTTTT
V gene: TRBV6-5; D gene: .; J gene: TRBJ2-1; clone size: .; CDR3 protein: CASSFSPGLNNEQFF; CDR3 DNA: TGTGCCAGCAGTTTTTCCCCGGGACTGAACAATGAGCAGTTCTTC
V gene: TRBV27; D gene: TRBD2; J gene: TRBJ2-3; clone size: once; CDR3 protein: CASIAGDNADTQYF; CDR3 DNA: TGTGCCAGCATAGCGGGAGATAACGCAGATACGCAGTATTTT
V gene: TRBV14; D gene: .; J gene: TRBJ1-1; clone size: .; CDR3 protein: CASSQLQDTEAFF; CDR3 DNA: TGTGCCAGCAGCCAACTACAGGACACTGAAGCTTTCTTT
V gene: TRBV7-8; D gene: .; J gene: TRBJ2-7; clone size: .; CDR3 protein: CASSLAFAGTYEQYF; CDR3 DNA: TGTGCCAGCAGCTTAGCCTTTGCGGGAACCTACGAGCAGTACTTC
V gene: TRBV5-4; D gene: .; J gene: TRBJ1-2; clone size: .; CDR3 protein: CASSIDGDYGYTF; CDR3 DNA: TGTGCCAGCAGCATCGACGGAGACTATGGCTACACCTTC
V gene: TRBV11-3; D gene: TRBD2; J gene: TRBJ2-2; clone size: .; CDR3 protein: CASSPREGYNTGELFF; CDR3 DNA: TGTGCCAGCAGCCCCAGGGAGGGGTATAACACCGGGGAGCTGTTTTTT
V gene: TRBV9; D gene: TRBD1; J gene: TRBJ2-7; clone size: .; CDR3 protein: CASSDGTGGVYEQYF; CDR3 DNA: TGTGCCAGCAGCGATGGGACAGGGGGTGTATACGAGCAGTACTTC
V gene: TRBV19; D gene: TRBD1; J gene: TRBJ2-7; clone size: .; CDR3 protein: CASSLRGQIYEQYF; CDR3 DNA: TGTGCCAGTAGTCTTCGGGGACAGATCTACGAGCAGTACTTC
V gene: TRBV6-5; D gene: TRBD1; J gene: TRBJ1-2; clone size: .; CDR3 protein: CASSYQGGSDGYTF; CDR3 DNA: TGTGCCAGCAGTTACCAAGGGGGCTCAGACGGCTACACCTTC
V gene: TRBV21-1; D gene: .; J gene: TRBJ2-3; clone size: .; CDR3 protein: CASSKEAAGGSTDTQYF; CDR3 DNA: TGTGCCAGCAGCAAAGAGGCAGCGGGGGGGAGCACAGATACGCAGTATTTT
V gene: TRBV11-2; D gene: TRBD1; J gene: TRBJ1-6; clone size: .; CDR3 protein: CASSSGQGTSPLHF; CDR3 DNA: TGTGCCAGCAGCTCCGGACAGGGAACTTCACCCCTCCACTTT
V gene: TRBV2; D gene: TRBD1; J gene: TRBJ2-7; clone size: .; CDR3 protein: CASSGDQTGVSSYEQYF; CDR3 DNA: TGTGCCAGCAGTGGCGACCAAACAGGGGTAAGCTCCTACGAGCAGTACTTC
V gene: TRBV18; D gene: .; J gene: TRBJ1-5; clone size: .; CDR3 protein: CASSQEENQPQHF; CDR3 DNA: TGTGCCAGCTCCCAAGAGGAAAATCAGCCCCAGCATTTT
V gene: TRBV7-9; D gene: TRBD1; J gene: TRBJ2-2; clone size: .; CDR3 protein: CASSSAGTGGTGELFF; CDR3 DNA: TGTGCCAGCAGCTCCGCCGGGACAGGGGGCACCGGGGAGCTGTTTTTT
V gene: TRBV11-2; D gene: .; J gene: TRBJ2-2; clone size: .; CDR3 protein: CASRTRGTNTGELFF; CDR3 DNA: TGTGCCAGCAGAACCCGCGGGACTAACACCGGGGAGCTGTTTTTT
V gene: TRBV14; D gene: TRBD1; J gene: TRBJ2-7; clone size: .; CDR3 protein: CASSRGTGGRYEQYF; CDR3 DNA: TGTGCCAGCAGCCGAGGGACAGGGGGTCGCTACGAGCAGTACTTC
V gene: TRBV2; D gene: TRBD2; J gene: TRBJ2-7; clone size: .; CDR3 protein: CASSALGGGDEQYF; CDR3 DNA: TGTGCCAGCAGTGCTCTGGGGGGAGGGGACGAGCAGTACTTC
V gene: TRBV30; D gene: TRBD1; J gene: TRBJ2-3; clone size: .; CDR3 protein: CAWEQGNGDTQYF; CDR3 DNA: TGTGCCTGGGAACAGGGGAATGGGGATACGCAGTATTTT
V gene: TRBV9; D gene: TRBD1; J gene: TRBJ1-2; clone size: .; CDR3 protein: CASSATGSGFYGYTF; CDR3 DNA: TGTGCCAGCAGCGCGACAGGGAGTGGTTTCTATGGCTACACCTTC
V gene: TRBV7-9; D gene: TRBD2; J gene: TRBJ2-5; clone size: .; CDR3 protein: CASSSLAGVRETQYF; CDR3 DNA: TGTGCCAGCAGCTCCCTAGCGGGGGTTCGAGAGACCCAGTACTTC
V gene: TRBV7-6; D gene: .; J gene: TRBJ1-3; clone size: once; CDR3 protein: CASSRRSRTFLIRNTIYF; CDR3 DNA: TGTGCCAGCAGCCGCCGGTCGAGAACCTTTCTGATAAGAAACACCATATATTTT
V gene: TRBV5-6; D gene: .; J gene: TRBJ2-1; clone size: .; CDR3 protein: CASSFGWANRFF; CDR3 DNA: TGTGCCAGCAGCTTTGGGTGGGCGAATCGGTTCTTC
V gene: TRBV29-1; D gene: TRBD2; J gene: TRBJ2-1; clone size: .; CDR3 protein: CSVESTLGLAGVWEQFF; CDR3 DNA: TGCAGCGTTGAATCCACATTGGGACTAGCGGGAGTTTGGGAGCAGTTCTTC
V gene: TRBV10-2; D gene: .; J gene: TRBJ1-1; clone size: .; CDR3 protein: CASSMTGEMNTEAFF; CDR3 DNA: TGCGCCAGCAGCATGACAGGTGAGATGAACACTGAAGCTTTCTTT
V gene: TRBV27; D gene: .; J gene: TRBJ2-7; clone size: .; CDR3 protein: CASSLSWGAYEQYF; CDR3 DNA: TGTGCCAGCAGTTTATCGTGGGGAGCCTACGAGCAGTACTTC
V gene: TRBV10-3; D gene: TRBD2; J gene: TRBJ2-1; clone size: once; CDR3 protein: CAISESGTTGLDEQFF; CDR3 DNA: TGTGCCATCAGTGAGTCAGGGACTACAGGTTTGGATGAGCAGTTCTTC
V gene: TRBV27; D gene: .; J gene: TRBJ2-7; clone size: .; CDR3 protein: CASAREGVIHEQYF; CDR3 DNA: TGTGCCAGTGCGCGCGAGGGAGTCATTCACGAGCAGTACTTC
V gene: TRBV14; D gene: .; J gene: TRBJ1-1; clone size: .; CDR3 protein: CASSPGSAEAFF; CDR3 DNA: TGTGCCAGCAGCCCAGGGTCGGCTGAAGCTTTCTTT